What follows are 11 T cell receptor beta chains derived from one specimen sequenced in a study of cytomegalovirus exposure and HLA in healthy donors. 60 Vbeta and 13 Jbeta primers were used in PCR. Here immunoSEQ multiplex PCR was the method, and the copy in TCRdb shows in-frame clones only, minus some. This sample has 180,000 or so clones; around three quarters occur once, and the top ten carry under 3%. Sequenced input: PBMCs. These receptor sequences come from a woman aged 25 to 39 in good health and CMV-seropositive.

The rearrangement links TRBV27 to TRBJ1-5; D might be TRBD1 (6 bases). Trimming removed 3 bases at V and 2 bases at J, with 8 bases between. CDR3 length: 14 amino acids. In germline, CDR1 is MNHEY, CDR2 SMNVEV (reference sequence). The CDR3 DNA reads TGTGCCAGCAGTTTCAGGGGCGGCAATCAGCCCCAGCATTTT. This encodes CASSFRGGNQPQHF.

The V and J genes are TRBV28 and TRBJ2-5, with D maybe TRBD2 (5 bases). Germline V gene lookup returns CDR1 MDHEN and CDR2 SYDVKM. CDR3 length: 13 amino acids. V was trimmed by 2 bases and J by 4 bases, leaving 8 bases between them. The CDR3 region is CASSLSGIETQYF. CDR3 nucleotides: TGTGCCAGCAGTTTAAGCGGCATAGAGACCCAGTACTTC.

The chain uses TRBV21-1 and TRBJ2-3; TRBD2, the table's D call, was not compared with the DNA. TRBV21-1 is a known pseudogene. The CDR3 extends over 17 amino acids. The CDR3: CASSKVPASGVTDTQYF. The CDR3 DNA is TGTGCCAGCAGCAAAGTCCCGGCTAGCGGAGTCACAGATACGCAGTATTTT.

To note about this clone: Other DNA sequences of this sample code for an identical CDR3. The chain employs TRBV7-9 and TRBJ2-1, with D unresolved. The V gene's germline CDR1 is SEHNR and CDR2 FQNEAQ (reference sequence). V lost 1 base, J lost 0 bases, and 4 bases lay in between. This CDR3 is 14 amino acids long. In DNA, the CDR3 is TGTGCCAGCAGCTTAGTTAGCTCCTACAATGAGCAGTTCTTC. Translation: CASSLVSSYNEQFF. Full variable domain (remainder filled in from reference TRBV7-9 and TRBJ2-1): DTGVSQNPRHKITKRGQNVTFRCDPISEHNRLYWYRQTLGQGPEFLTYFQNEAQLEKSRLLSDRFSAERPKGSFSTLEIQRTEQGDSAMYLCASSLVSSYNEQFFGPGTRLTVL.

This chain connects TRBV28 to TRBJ1-2, with D perhaps matching TRBD1 (6 bases). CDR3 length equals 13 residues. The germline V gene encodes CDR1 MDHEN and CDR2 SYDVKM. The ends were cut back, 0 bases at V and 8 bases at J, with 10 bases in the middle. DNA for the CDR3: TGTGCCAGCAGTTTATGGGGGGCAAAAGGCTACACCTTC. Encoded protein: CASSLWGAKGYTF.

V and J are TRBV7-2 and TRBJ1-4, with D possibly matching TRBD1 (5 bases). CDR3 length equals 16 residues. V lost 5 bases and J lost 0, with 13 bases in between. Germline V CDR1 and CDR2: SGHTA, FQGNSA. CDR3 residues: CASSPNPQATNEKLFF. The CDR3 coding sequence is TGTGCCAGCAGCCCCAACCCACAGGCAACTAATGAAAAACTGTTTTTT.

V usage is TRBV20-1 and J usage is TRBJ2-3, with D unresolved. The CDR3 runs 10 residues. Germline loops: CDR1 DFQATT, CDR2 SNEGSKA (reference sequence). The DNA of the CDR3 is TGCAGCACTAGCACAGATACGCAGTATTTT. Translating it yields CSTSTDTQYF.

The chain links TRBV5-4 to TRBJ2-7; 7 nucleotides match TRBD2. V shed 4 bases and J 0 bases; nucleotides not matched to a gene: 7. CDR1 and CDR2 from the germline V gene are SGHNT and YYREEE (reference sequence). The CDR3 is 15 residues long. CDR3 in DNA: TGTGCCAGCAGCCCGGGACTATCTAGCTCCTACGAGCAGTACTTC. It encodes CASSPGLSSSYEQYF.

This clone has more than one count but fewer than ten. This chain uses TRBV4-3 with TRBJ1-1; D unresolved. The germline CDR1 and CDR2 sequences are LGHNA and YSLEER. V was pared by 4 bases and J by 3 bases, with 9 bases between. The CDR3 loop spans 13 amino acids. DNA for the CDR3: TGCGCCAGCAGCCGGACTGCGTACACTGAAGCTTTCTTT. This translates into CASSRTAYTEAFF.

The genes are TRBV7-2 and TRBJ2-5, with D possibly being TRBD2 (7 bases). The CDR3 spans 16 residues. Trimming removed 2 bases at V and 4 bases at J, with 17 bases between. Germline V gene sequence: CDR1 SGHTA, CDR2 FQGNSA. The CDR3, as DNA: TGTGCCAGCAGCTTAATTGGGGGGGCCGCGGGAGAGACCCAGTACTTC. Its protein is CASSLIGGAAGETQYF.

The chain couples TRBV11-2 to TRBJ2-2, with TRBD2 matching over 7 bases. This CDR3 is 13 amino acids long. V trimming: 5 bases; J trimming: 10 bases; junction bases outside the gene matches: 7. Germline assignment: CDR1 SGHAT and CDR2 FQNNGV. The CDR3 DNA follows: TGTGCCAGCAGCCCGGGACTACAGGAGGAGCTGTTTTTT. Its translation is CASSPGLQEELFF.